The entry that follows covers one T cell receptor (beta chain) sequence. The target antigen is unknown. Of the isolated RNA, all was reverse transcribed, and so the sequenced material was expressed TCRB transcripts. Assay: immunoSEQ multiplex PCR; the TCRdb copy retains only in-frame clones and omits some. Among nearly 350,000 clones listed, less than 10% were seen once. The sample comes from a study of beta chain features in type 1 diabetes. Study context: No patient-donor differences in age, gender, total cells or subset yield.

The CDR3 is made up of 12 amino acids. V lost 3 bases and J lost 1, with 6 bases in between. Germline CDR1 and CDR2: SQVTM and ANQGSEA. The study's findings and limits: The study left unresolved whether HLA type influences TCRB rearrangement.

The gene calls are TRBV29-1 and TRBJ2-5, with D unresolved. This receptor was taken from a woman under 30 in good health. Material: central memory CD4+ T cells from blood. The CDR3 DNA reads as TGCAGCGTTGATATGATCCAAGAGACCCAGTACTTC. This sequence encodes CSVDMIQETQYF.